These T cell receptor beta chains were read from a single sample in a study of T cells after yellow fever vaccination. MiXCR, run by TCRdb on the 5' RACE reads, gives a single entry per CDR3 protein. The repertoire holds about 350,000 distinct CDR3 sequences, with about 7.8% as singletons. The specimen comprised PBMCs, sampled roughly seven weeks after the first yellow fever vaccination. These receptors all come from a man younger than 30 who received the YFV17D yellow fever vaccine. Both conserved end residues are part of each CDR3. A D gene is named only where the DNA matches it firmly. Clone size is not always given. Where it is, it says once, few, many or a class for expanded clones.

CDR3nt: TGTGCCAGCAGTTACGGAACGGGACGGGACTACGAGCAGTACTTC; CDR3aa: CASSYGTGRDYEQYF; d_gene: -; v_gene: TRBV6-5; abundance: -; j_gene: TRBJ2-7
CDR3nt: TGCAGCGTGGTCCAGGGGGGCAATCAGCCCCAGCATTTT; CDR3aa: CSVVQGGNQPQHF; d_gene: TRBD1; v_gene: TRBV29-1; abundance: many; j_gene: TRBJ1-5
CDR3nt: TGTGCCACCAGTGTTCGGGGGCCCTCCTACAATGAGCAGTTCTTC; CDR3aa: CATSVRGPSYNEQFF; d_gene: -; v_gene: TRBV24-1; abundance: few; j_gene: TRBJ2-1
CDR3nt: TGTGCCAGTAGTTTCCGGGGCGGGGAGCTGTTTTTT; CDR3aa: CASSFRGGELFF; d_gene: -; v_gene: TRBV19; abundance: many; j_gene: TRBJ2-2
CDR3nt: TGTGCCAGCAGTTCCAGGGGGACGGCTACCGGGGAGCTGTTTTTT; CDR3aa: CASSSRGTATGELFF; d_gene: TRBD1; v_gene: TRBV12-3/TRBV12-4; abundance: few; j_gene: TRBJ2-2
CDR3nt: TGCGCCAGCAGCTTGTTAATCATGAGCAGGGGCTACGGGGAGCTGTTTTTT; CDR3aa: CASSLLIMSRGYGELFF; d_gene: -; v_gene: TRBV5-1; abundance: few; j_gene: TRBJ2-2
CDR3nt: TGTGCCATCAGTGAGTCGGCTAGCGGGGGAGGCTACGAGCAGTACTTC; CDR3aa: CAISESASGGGYEQYF; d_gene: TRBD2; v_gene: TRBV10-3; abundance: many; j_gene: TRBJ2-7
CDR3nt: TGTGCCAGCAGCCCCCAACAGGGGACTAGCACAGATACGCAGTATTTT; CDR3aa: CASSPQQGTSTDTQYF; d_gene: -; v_gene: TRBV7-3; abundance: -; j_gene: TRBJ2-3
CDR3nt: TGTGCCAGCGGCATCTTAGGGGCGCGGGGTAATGAAAAACTGTTTTTT; CDR3aa: CASGILGARGNEKLFF; d_gene: -; v_gene: TRBV27; abundance: few; j_gene: TRBJ1-4
CDR3nt: TGCAGCTCCCGCGGGGGGGCCGGGGGGACCCAGTACTTC; CDR3aa: CSSRGGAGGTQYF; d_gene: TRBD2; v_gene: TRBV29-1; abundance: few; j_gene: TRBJ2-5
CDR3nt: TGTGCCAGCAGCAACAGATATCCAAACACCGGGGAGCTGTTTTTT; CDR3aa: CASSNRYPNTGELFF; d_gene: -; v_gene: TRBV11-2; abundance: -; j_gene: TRBJ2-2
CDR3nt: TGCGCCAGCAGCTTTACCGGCAGAGTCGCAGATACGCAGTATTTT; CDR3aa: CASSFTGRVADTQYF; d_gene: -; v_gene: TRBV5-1; abundance: -; j_gene: TRBJ2-3
CDR3nt: TGTGCCAGCAGTTACTCGGCAGGGGGCTACACTGAAGCTTTCTTT; CDR3aa: CASSYSAGGYTEAFF; d_gene: TRBD1; v_gene: TRBV6-5; abundance: -; j_gene: TRBJ1-1
CDR3nt: TGTGCCAGCAGCTATCCCCACTCGGCAGAATATGGCTACACCTTC; CDR3aa: CASSYPHSAEYGYTF; d_gene: -; v_gene: TRBV4-2; abundance: few; j_gene: TRBJ1-2
CDR3nt: TGCAGTGCTAGATCCGGGGGGGCCGTAGAGACCCAGTACTTC; CDR3aa: CSARSGGAVETQYF; d_gene: TRBD2; v_gene: TRBV20-1; abundance: -; j_gene: TRBJ2-5
CDR3nt: TGCAGTGCTAGACCCCAAATGAGCACAGATACGCAGTATTTT; CDR3aa: CSARPQMSTDTQYF; d_gene: -; v_gene: TRBV20-1; abundance: -; j_gene: TRBJ2-3
CDR3nt: TGCAGCGGGATGGACACTGAAGCTTTCTTT; CDR3aa: CSGMDTEAFF; d_gene: -; v_gene: TRBV29-1; abundance: many; j_gene: TRBJ1-1
CDR3nt: TGTGCCAAGAGTTTTTGGATACCCTACGAGCAGTACTTC; CDR3aa: CAKSFWIPYEQYF; d_gene: -; v_gene: TRBV5-3; abundance: -; j_gene: TRBJ2-7
CDR3nt: TGCGCCAGCAGCCAACTGACTAGCGGCAACAATGAGCAGTTCTTC; CDR3aa: CASSQLTSGNNEQFF; d_gene: TRBD2; v_gene: TRBV4-1; abundance: few; j_gene: TRBJ2-1
CDR3nt: TGTGCCAGCAGTCTCCGCCTGGGAGATACGCAGTATTTT; CDR3aa: CASSLRLGDTQYF; d_gene: -; v_gene: TRBV6-1; abundance: few; j_gene: TRBJ2-3
CDR3nt: TGCAGCGTTAAGCCAGGGCCTGGGCAGCCCCAGCATTTT; CDR3aa: CSVKPGPGQPQHF; d_gene: -; v_gene: TRBV29-1; abundance: few; j_gene: TRBJ1-5
CDR3nt: TGTGCCAGCACCTTCGTTCCGGGAATCTCCTACGAGCAGTACTTC; CDR3aa: CASTFVPGISYEQYF; d_gene: -; v_gene: TRBV6-1; abundance: few; j_gene: TRBJ2-7
CDR3nt: TGTGCCAGCAGCTGGACAGATAATGGCTACACCTTC; CDR3aa: CASSWTDNGYTF; d_gene: -; v_gene: TRBV12-3/TRBV12-4; abundance: many; j_gene: TRBJ1-2
CDR3nt: TGTGCCAGCAGCCCGGGACAGTCCACAGCAGATACGCAGTATTTT; CDR3aa: CASSPGQSTADTQYF; d_gene: TRBD1; v_gene: TRBV12-3/TRBV12-4; abundance: few; j_gene: TRBJ2-3
CDR3nt: TGTGCCAGCAGTTCGTCATCCTGGGGGGGGGATCTGAACACCGGGGAGCTGTTTTTT; CDR3aa: CASSSSSWGGDLNTGELFF; d_gene: TRBD2; v_gene: TRBV12-3/TRBV12-4; abundance: few; j_gene: TRBJ2-2
CDR3nt: TGTGCCAGCAGCTCATGGTTCACCCTCCACTTT; CDR3aa: CASSSWFTLHF; d_gene: -; v_gene: TRBV7-2; abundance: few; j_gene: TRBJ1-6
CDR3nt: TGCGCCAGCAGCCGACCCATTAGTCGACAGGGTAACACTGAAGCTTTCTTT; CDR3aa: CASSRPISRQGNTEAFF; d_gene: TRBD1; v_gene: TRBV4-1; abundance: few; j_gene: TRBJ1-1
CDR3nt: TGCGCCAGCAGTCAATCTGGTGAAACGGAAAATGAAAAACTGTTTTTT; CDR3aa: CASSQSGETENEKLFF; d_gene: -; v_gene: TRBV23-1; abundance: few; j_gene: TRBJ1-4
CDR3nt: TGTGCCAGCAGCTTGTCTAGCGGGGGGGCCCACAATGAGCAGTTCTTC; CDR3aa: CASSLSSGGAHNEQFF; d_gene: TRBD2; v_gene: TRBV7-2; abundance: few; j_gene: TRBJ2-1
CDR3nt: TGTGCCAGCAGTTACCCCGATAGCGGGGGGAACACCGGGGAGCTGTTTTTT; CDR3aa: CASSYPDSGGNTGELFF; d_gene: TRBD2; v_gene: TRBV6-2/TRBV6-3; abundance: -; j_gene: TRBJ2-2
CDR3nt: TGCGCCAGCAGCCAACATCGGGGCGGGAGGGGGCAGTTCTTC; CDR3aa: CASSQHRGGRGQFF; d_gene: TRBD2; v_gene: TRBV4-1; abundance: many; j_gene: TRBJ2-1
CDR3nt: TGTGCCAGCAGTAGGGAGAAATACACAGATACGCAGTATTTT; CDR3aa: CASSREKYTDTQYF; d_gene: -; v_gene: TRBV21-1; abundance: many; j_gene: TRBJ2-3
CDR3nt: TGCGCCAGCAGCTCCGGGACTAGCGGGGGCGGTGATACGCAGTATTTT; CDR3aa: CASSSGTSGGGDTQYF; d_gene: TRBD2; v_gene: TRBV5-1; abundance: many; j_gene: TRBJ2-3
CDR3nt: TGTGCCAGCAGCTTATTCGACAGGGGGAGCTCCGATGAGCAGTTCTTC; CDR3aa: CASSLFDRGSSDEQFF; d_gene: TRBD1; v_gene: TRBV7-7; abundance: -; j_gene: TRBJ2-1
CDR3nt: TGTGCCAGCAGCGAATCCGATGGGAACACTGAAGCTTTCTTT; CDR3aa: CASSESDGNTEAFF; d_gene: -; v_gene: TRBV7-9; abundance: -; j_gene: TRBJ1-1
CDR3nt: TGCGCCAGCAGCTTTGGGATGGAATATGGCTACACCTTC; CDR3aa: CASSFGMEYGYTF; d_gene: -; v_gene: TRBV5-1; abundance: -; j_gene: TRBJ1-2
CDR3nt: TGTGCCACCGGGACACCCCAGCTCCCTAGCACAGATACGCAGTATTTT; CDR3aa: CATGTPQLPSTDTQYF; d_gene: -; v_gene: TRBV10-3; abundance: few; j_gene: TRBJ2-3
CDR3nt: TGTGCCAGCACCCGATACCCCTATGGCTACACCTTC; CDR3aa: CASTRYPYGYTF; d_gene: -; v_gene: TRBV6-1; abundance: many; j_gene: TRBJ1-2
CDR3nt: TGTGCCAGCAGGAGCGGGGGTCCGGGGTGGAGAGAGCAGTTCTTC; CDR3aa: CASRSGGPGWREQFF; d_gene: TRBD2; v_gene: TRBV2; abundance: -; j_gene: TRBJ2-1
CDR3nt: TGTGCCAGCAGCGCCCACCGGACAGCATCAAACACCGGGGAGCTGTTTTTT; CDR3aa: CASSAHRTASNTGELFF; d_gene: -; v_gene: TRBV9; abundance: -; j_gene: TRBJ2-2
CDR3nt: TGCGCCAGCAGCCACGTGTTCCGGGGAACTACAGGGGTAGGGAACACCGGGGAGCTGTTTTTT; CDR3aa: CASSHVFRGTTGVGNTGELFF; d_gene: TRBD1; v_gene: TRBV4-1; abundance: -; j_gene: TRBJ2-2
CDR3nt: TGTGCCAGCACGGCGGGGGGCTCCTACAATGAGCAGTTCTTC; CDR3aa: CASTAGGSYNEQFF; d_gene: TRBD2; v_gene: TRBV7-3; abundance: many; j_gene: TRBJ2-1
CDR3nt: TGCGCCAGCAGCTATGACAGGACTAGATTCTACGAGCAGTACTTC; CDR3aa: CASSYDRTRFYEQYF; d_gene: -; v_gene: TRBV4-3; abundance: few; j_gene: TRBJ2-7
CDR3nt: TGCAGTGCTACGACTAGCGGGGAAGAGACCCAGTACTTC; CDR3aa: CSATTSGEETQYF; d_gene: TRBD2; v_gene: TRBV20-1; abundance: few; j_gene: TRBJ2-5